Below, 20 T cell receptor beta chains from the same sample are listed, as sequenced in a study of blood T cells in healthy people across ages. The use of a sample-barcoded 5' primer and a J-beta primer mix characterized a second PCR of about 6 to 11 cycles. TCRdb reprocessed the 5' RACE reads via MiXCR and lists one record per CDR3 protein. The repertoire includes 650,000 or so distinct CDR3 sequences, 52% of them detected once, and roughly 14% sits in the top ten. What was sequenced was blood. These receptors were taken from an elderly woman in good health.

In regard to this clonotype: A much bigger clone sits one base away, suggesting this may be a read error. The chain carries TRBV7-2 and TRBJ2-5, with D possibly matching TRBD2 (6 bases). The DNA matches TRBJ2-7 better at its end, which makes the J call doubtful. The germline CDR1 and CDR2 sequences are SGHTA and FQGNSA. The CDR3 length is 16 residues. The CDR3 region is CASSLGSEGLPYEQYF. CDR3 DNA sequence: TGTGCCAGCAGCTTAGGATCGGAGGGTTTGCCCTACGAGCAGTACTTC.

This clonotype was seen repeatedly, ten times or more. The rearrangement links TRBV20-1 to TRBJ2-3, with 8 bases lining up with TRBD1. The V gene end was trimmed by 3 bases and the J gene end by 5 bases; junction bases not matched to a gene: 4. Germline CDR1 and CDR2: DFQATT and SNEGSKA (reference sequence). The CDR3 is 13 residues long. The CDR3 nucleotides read TGCAGTGCTAGGGACAGGGTAGAAGATACGCAGTATTTT. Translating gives CSARDRVEDTQYF.

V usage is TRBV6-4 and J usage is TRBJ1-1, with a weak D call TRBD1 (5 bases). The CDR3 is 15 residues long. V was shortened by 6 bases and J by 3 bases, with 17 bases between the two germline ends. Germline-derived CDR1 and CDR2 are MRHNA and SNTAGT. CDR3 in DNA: TGTGCCAGCAGCTCTACCGCGGCGGGGGACACTGAAGCTTTCTTT. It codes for CASSSTAAGDTEAFF.

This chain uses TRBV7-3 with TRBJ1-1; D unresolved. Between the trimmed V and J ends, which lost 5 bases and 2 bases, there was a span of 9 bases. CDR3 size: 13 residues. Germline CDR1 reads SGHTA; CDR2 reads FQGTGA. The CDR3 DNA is TGTGCCAGCAGCCGCTACACAAACACTGAAGCTTTCTTT. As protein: CASSRYTNTEAFF.

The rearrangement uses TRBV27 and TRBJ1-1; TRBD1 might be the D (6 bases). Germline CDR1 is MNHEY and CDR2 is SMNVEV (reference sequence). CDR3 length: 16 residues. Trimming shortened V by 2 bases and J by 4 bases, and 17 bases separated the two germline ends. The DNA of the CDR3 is TGTGCCAGCAGTTTAACGGGGGGGCGGCTTAGCACTGAAGCTTTCTTT. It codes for CASSLTGGRLSTEAFF.

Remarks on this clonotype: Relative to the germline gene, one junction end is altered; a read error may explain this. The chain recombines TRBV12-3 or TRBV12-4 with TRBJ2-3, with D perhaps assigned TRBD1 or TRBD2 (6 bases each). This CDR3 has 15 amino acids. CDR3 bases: TGTGCCAGCAGCCCCACTAGCCGGAGGACAGATACGCAGTATTTC. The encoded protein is CASSPTSRRTDTQYF.

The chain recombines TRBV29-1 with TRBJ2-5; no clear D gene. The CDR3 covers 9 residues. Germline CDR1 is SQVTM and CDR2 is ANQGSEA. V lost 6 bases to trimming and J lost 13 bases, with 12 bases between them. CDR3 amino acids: CSVPPGLYF. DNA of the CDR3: TGCAGCGTACCGCCCGGGCTGTACTTC.

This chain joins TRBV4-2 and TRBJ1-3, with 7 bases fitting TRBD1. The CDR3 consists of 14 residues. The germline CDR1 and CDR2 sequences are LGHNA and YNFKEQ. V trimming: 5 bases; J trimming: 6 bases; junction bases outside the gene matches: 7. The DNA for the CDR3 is TGTGCCAGCAGCTTACAGGGGTTCGAAAACACCATATATTTT. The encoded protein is CASSLQGFENTIYF.

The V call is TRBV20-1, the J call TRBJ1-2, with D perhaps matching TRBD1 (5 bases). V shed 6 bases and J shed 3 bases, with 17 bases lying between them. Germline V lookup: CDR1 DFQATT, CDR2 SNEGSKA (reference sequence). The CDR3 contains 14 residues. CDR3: CSAPPGQPYYGYTF. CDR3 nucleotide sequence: TGCAGTGCCCCACCGGGGCAGCCCTACTATGGCTACACCTTC.

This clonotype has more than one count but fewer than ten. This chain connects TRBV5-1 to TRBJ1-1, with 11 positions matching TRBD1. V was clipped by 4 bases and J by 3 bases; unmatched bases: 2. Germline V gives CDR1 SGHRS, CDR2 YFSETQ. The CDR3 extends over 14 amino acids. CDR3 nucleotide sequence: TGCGCCAGCAGCACGGGACAGGGGGACACTGAAGCTTTCTTT. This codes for CASSTGQGDTEAFF.

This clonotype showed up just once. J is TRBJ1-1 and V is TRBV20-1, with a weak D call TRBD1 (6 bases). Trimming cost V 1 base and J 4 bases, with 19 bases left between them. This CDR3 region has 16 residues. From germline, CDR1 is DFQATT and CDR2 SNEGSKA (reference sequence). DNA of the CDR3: TGCAGTGCTAGAGGTCCGGCCCTGGGGGCGGTCACTGAAGCTTTCTTT. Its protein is CSARGPALGAVTEAFF.

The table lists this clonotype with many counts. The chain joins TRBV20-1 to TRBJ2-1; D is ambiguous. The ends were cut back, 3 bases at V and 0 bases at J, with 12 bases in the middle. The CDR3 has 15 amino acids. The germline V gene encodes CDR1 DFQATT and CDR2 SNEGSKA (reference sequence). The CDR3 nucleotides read TGCAGTGCTAGGAAGCCAAGCGCCTCCTACAATGAGCAGTTCTTC. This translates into CSARKPSASYNEQFF.

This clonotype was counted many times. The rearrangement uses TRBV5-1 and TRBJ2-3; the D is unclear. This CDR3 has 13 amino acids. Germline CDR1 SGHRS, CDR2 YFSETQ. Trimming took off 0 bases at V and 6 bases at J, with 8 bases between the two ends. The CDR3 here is CASSLGLGDTQYF. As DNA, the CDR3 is TGCGCCAGCAGCTTGGGCCTCGGGGATACGCAGTATTTT.

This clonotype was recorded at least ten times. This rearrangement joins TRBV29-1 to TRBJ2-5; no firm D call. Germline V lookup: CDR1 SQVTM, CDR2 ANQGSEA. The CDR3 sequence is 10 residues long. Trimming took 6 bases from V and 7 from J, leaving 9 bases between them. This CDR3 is CSVGVRTQYF. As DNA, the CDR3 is TGCAGCGTCGGAGTTAGGACCCAGTACTTC.

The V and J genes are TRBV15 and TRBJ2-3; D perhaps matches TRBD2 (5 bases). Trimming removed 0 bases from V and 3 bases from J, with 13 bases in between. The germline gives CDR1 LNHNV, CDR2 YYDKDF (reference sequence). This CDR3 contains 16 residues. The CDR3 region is CATSRDRRTGTDTQYF. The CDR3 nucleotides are TGTGCCACCAGCAGAGATAGGCGGACGGGGACAGATACGCAGTATTTT.

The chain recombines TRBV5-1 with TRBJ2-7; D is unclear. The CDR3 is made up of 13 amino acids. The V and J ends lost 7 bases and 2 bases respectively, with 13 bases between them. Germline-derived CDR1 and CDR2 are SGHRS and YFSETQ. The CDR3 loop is CASGEGPAYEQYF. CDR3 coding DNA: TGCGCCAGCGGGGAAGGACCAGCCTACGAGCAGTACTTC.

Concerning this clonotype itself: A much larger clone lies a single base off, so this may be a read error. CDR3 protein: CAIRGFKQPQHF. In DNA form, the CDR3 reads TGTGCCATCAGGGGATTCAAGCAGCCCCAGCATTTT. This chain joins TRBV10-3 and TRBJ1-5; D uncertain. V shed 6 bases and J shed 7 bases, with 10 bases lying between them. The CDR3 runs 12 residues. The germline gives CDR1 ENHRY, CDR2 SYGVKD.

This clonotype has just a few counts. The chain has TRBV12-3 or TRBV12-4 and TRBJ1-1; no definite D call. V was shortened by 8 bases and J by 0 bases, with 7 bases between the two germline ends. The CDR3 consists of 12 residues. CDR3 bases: TGTGCCAGCTCGTTTTTGAACACTGAAGCTTTCTTT. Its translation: CASSFLNTEAFF.

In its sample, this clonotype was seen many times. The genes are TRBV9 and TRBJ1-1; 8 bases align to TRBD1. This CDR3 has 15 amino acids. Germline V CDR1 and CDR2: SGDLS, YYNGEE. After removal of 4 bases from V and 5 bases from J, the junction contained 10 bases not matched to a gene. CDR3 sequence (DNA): TGTGCCAGCAGCAACCAACAGGGGGAGAGGACTGAAGCTTTCTTT. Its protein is CASSNQQGERTEAFF.

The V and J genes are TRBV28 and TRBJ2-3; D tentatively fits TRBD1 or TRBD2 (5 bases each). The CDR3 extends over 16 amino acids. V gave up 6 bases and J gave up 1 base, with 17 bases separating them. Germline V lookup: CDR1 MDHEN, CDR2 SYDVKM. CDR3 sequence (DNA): TGTGCCAGCAGAGGCGTTCTCGGGACCCGCACAGATACGCAGTATTTT. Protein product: CASRGVLGTRTDTQYF.